This T cell receptor beta chain was documented in a study of CD8 T cells in ankylosing spondylitis. This clonotype was detected a few times. From the 5' RACE reads, TCRdb called clonotypes with MiXCR, one entry per CDR3 protein. Of 220,000 or so distinct CDR3 sequences in the sample, over 9.5% are singletons; the top ten hold roughly a fifth. The CDR3 extends over 17 amino acids. Germline CDR1 reads MNHNS; CDR2 reads SASEGT. V was shortened by 4 bases and J by 1 base, with 16 bases between the two germline ends. This sequence was found in a male donor with ankylosing spondylitis or in good health (not recorded which). The chain is built from TRBV6-1 and TRBJ1-4; maybe TRBD1 (5 bases). Specimen: blood, either unsorted or a sorted T cell fraction (not recorded which). The DNA for the CDR3 is TGTGCCAGCAGTGCCCAGGGTCCAGTCGGAACTAATGAAAAACTGTTTTTT. Amino acids: CASSAQGPVGTNEKLFF.